These T cell receptor beta chains were read from a single sample in a study of somatic mutations in cytotoxic T cells in rheumatoid arthritis. Assay: immunoSEQ multiplex PCR; the TCRdb copy retains only in-frame clones and omits some. Found here are 15,000 to 20,000 clones, 74% of them singletons; the top ten hold under 5.5%. Sequencing was performed on CD8+ T cells sorted from blood. The receptors here all came from a man aged 55 to 70 in good health. The CDR3 runs from the conserved cysteine through the conserved F or W. A D gene is named only where the DNA matches it firmly. Clone size, where shown, is once, few, many, or a class for clones that have expanded.

J: TRBJ1-6; V: TRBV10-3; D: TRBD1; size: NA; DNA: TGTGCCATCAAAGACCGGGACAGACTTAATTCACCCCTCCACTTT; CDR3: CAIKDRDRLNSPLHF
J: TRBJ2-1; V: TRBV6-6; D: TRBD2; size: NA; DNA: TGTGCCAGCAGTTACGGACTAGCAGATTACAATGAGCAGTTCTTC; CDR3: CASSYGLADYNEQFF
J: TRBJ1-5; V: TRBV2; D: TRBD1; size: NA; DNA: TGTGCCAGCAGTGAGCCCGGACAGGATCAGCCCCAGCATTTT; CDR3: CASSEPGQDQPQHF
J: TRBJ2-7; V: TRBV14; D: NA; size: NA; DNA: TGTGCCAGCAGTCTCGCCGAGTCCGATTACGAGCAGTACTTC; CDR3: CASSLAESDYEQYF
J: TRBJ2-7; V: TRBV6-1; D: TRBD2; size: NA; DNA: TGTGCCAGCAGTGTCCCGGGACTAGCGGGAGTTGTGGATGAGGAGCAGTACTTC; CDR3: CASSVPGLAGVVDEEQYF
J: TRBJ1-1; V: TRBV7-9; D: TRBD1; size: few; DNA: TGTGCCAGCAGCTCCAACAGGGGAGGCACTGAAGCTTTCTTT; CDR3: CASSSNRGGTEAFF
J: TRBJ2-3; V: TRBV7-3; D: NA; size: few; DNA: TGTGCCAGCAGCTTAACTCTTGGCACGGATACGCAGTATTTT; CDR3: CASSLTLGTDTQYF
J: TRBJ2-2; V: TRBV7-9; D: NA; size: once; DNA: TGTGCCAGCAGCACAAAGGGGTACAGGGATCCCGGGGAGCTGTTTTTT; CDR3: CASSTKGYRDPGELFF
J: TRBJ2-2; V: TRBV10-3; D: NA; size: NA; DNA: TGTGCCACGGGAGAGAGCTCGGGGCGAGCCGTAAACACCGGGGAGCTGTTTTTT; CDR3: CATGESSGRAVNTGELFF
J: TRBJ2-5; V: TRBV5-1; D: TRBD2; size: NA; DNA: TGCGCCAGCAGCTTTAAGTGGACCGGGAGGGCCAAAGAGACCCAGTACTTC; CDR3: CASSFKWTGRAKETQYF
J: TRBJ2-7; V: TRBV7-8; D: NA; size: NA; DNA: TGTGCCAGCAGCCCCACCTACGAGCAGTACTTC; CDR3: CASSPTYEQYF
J: TRBJ2-1; V: TRBV5-1; D: TRBD2; size: NA; DNA: TGCGCCAGCAGCTTCTTGGGGGGACTAGCGGAGGACAATGAGCAGTTCTTC; CDR3: CASSFLGGLAEDNEQFF
J: TRBJ2-1; V: TRBV1; D: NA; size: NA; DNA: TGCACCAGCAGCCAAGAGGGACAGGAGCAGTTCTTC; CDR3: CTSSQEGQEQFF
J: TRBJ1-6; V: TRBV5-4; D: NA; size: few; DNA: TGTGCCAGCAGCTTCTCCGCGGGGGGGCCTAATTCACCCCTCCACTTT; CDR3: CASSFSAGGPNSPLHF
J: TRBJ2-1; V: TRBV7-6; D: NA; size: once; DNA: TGTGCCAGCAGCGTCGACAGTATGGAGGGCAATGAGCAGTTCTTC; CDR3: CASSVDSMEGNEQFF
J: TRBJ2-7; V: TRBV7-9; D: NA; size: NA; DNA: TGTGCCAGCAGCTTAGGGGACGGGGGTCTAAGCTCCTACGAGCAGTACTTC; CDR3: CASSLGDGGLSSYEQYF
J: TRBJ1-5; V: TRBV27; D: TRBD1; size: NA; DNA: TGTGCCAGCAGTTCAGGGGGGCAGCCCCAGCATTTT; CDR3: CASSSGGQPQHF
J: TRBJ2-2; V: TRBV7-3; D: TRBD2; size: once; DNA: TGTGCCAGCAGCTTAACGGGCGGGAGAGCGAACACCGGGGAGCTGTTTTTT; CDR3: CASSLTGGRANTGELFF
J: TRBJ1-1; V: TRBV6-5; D: NA; size: NA; DNA: TGTGCCAGCAGTTACGGGAGGGGCTCTGAAGCTTTCTTT; CDR3: CASSYGRGSEAFF
J: TRBJ1-5; V: TRBV6-5; D: NA; size: NA; DNA: TGTGCCAGCAGTGCAACAGAATATAGCAATCAGCCCCAGCATTTT; CDR3: CASSATEYSNQPQHF
J: TRBJ2-7; V: TRBV29-1; D: TRBD1; size: NA; DNA: TGCAGCGTTGGCGGGACAGGGGTAAGCGAGCAGTACTTC; CDR3: CSVGGTGVSEQYF
J: TRBJ2-3; V: TRBV11-2; D: NA; size: NA; DNA: TGTGCCAGCAGCTTAGAGGCCGAGAGGGGCACAGATACGCAGTATTTT; CDR3: CASSLEAERGTDTQYF
J: TRBJ2-7; V: TRBV4-1; D: TRBD2; size: few; DNA: TGCGCCAGCAGCCAAGGGATCGGACTAGCTGGCGAGCAGTACTTC; CDR3: CASSQGIGLAGEQYF
J: TRBJ2-5; V: TRBV7-3; D: TRBD2; size: NA; DNA: TGTGCCAGCAGCGCTCTCAGCGGGAGCCCCGGAGAGACCCAGTACTTC; CDR3: CASSALSGSPGETQYF
J: TRBJ2-7; V: TRBV4-3; D: TRBD1; size: NA; DNA: TGCGCCAGCAGCCAAGGACAGGGGTCTTACGAGCAGTACTTC; CDR3: CASSQGQGSYEQYF
J: TRBJ2-3; V: TRBV4-2; D: TRBD2; size: NA; DNA: TGTGCCAGCAGCCAAGATGCAGGTGCTAGCGGGGCAGATACGCAGTATTTT; CDR3: CASSQDAGASGADTQYF
J: TRBJ2-7; V: TRBV4-1; D: NA; size: NA; DNA: TGCGCCAGCAGCCAAGATTACTACGAGCAGTACTTC; CDR3: CASSQDYYEQYF
J: TRBJ1-5; V: TRBV6-5; D: TRBD1; size: once; DNA: TGTGCCAGCAGTTACGGGACAGGGGGCAATCAGCCCCAGCATTTT; CDR3: CASSYGTGGNQPQHF
J: TRBJ1-4; V: TRBV14; D: NA; size: NA; DNA: TGTGCCAGCAGCCCGACAGGATTTGAAAAACTGTTTTTT; CDR3: CASSPTGFEKLFF
J: TRBJ2-3; V: TRBV6-5; D: NA; size: NA; DNA: TGTGCCAGCAGTTACTGGCAGGGGAGTGATACGCAGTATTTT; CDR3: CASSYWQGSDTQYF
J: TRBJ2-1; V: TRBV7-6; D: TRBD2; size: NA; DNA: TGTGCCAGCAGCCCAGCCCTAGCGGGGGGGCAATCCTACAATGAGCAGTTCTTC; CDR3: CASSPALAGGQSYNEQFF
J: TRBJ2-4; V: TRBV30; D: TRBD2; size: once; DNA: TGTGCCTGGAGTACCGGACTAGCTGGCAAAAACATTCAGTACTTC; CDR3: CAWSTGLAGKNIQYF
J: TRBJ2-2; V: TRBV6-4; D: NA; size: NA; DNA: TGTGCCAGCAGTGAAAGGGGCGATGGCACCGGGGAGCTGTTTTTT; CDR3: CASSERGDGTGELFF
J: TRBJ1-4; V: TRBV4-2; D: TRBD1; size: NA; DNA: TGTGCCAGCAGCCAAGCTTTACAGGGGTTGGCTAATGAAAAACTGTTTTTT; CDR3: CASSQALQGLANEKLFF
J: TRBJ1-1; V: TRBV11-3; D: TRBD1; size: NA; DNA: TGTGCCAGCAGCCCTCGGACAGGGACACCTACTGAAGCTTTCTTT; CDR3: CASSPRTGTPTEAFF
J: TRBJ2-1; V: TRBV7-9; D: TRBD2; size: NA; DNA: TGTGCCAGCAGCCCCCGGCCGGGGCGGGAGGGACACAATGAGCAGTTCTTC; CDR3: CASSPRPGREGHNEQFF
J: TRBJ1-2; V: TRBV28; D: NA; size: NA; DNA: TGTGCCAGCAGTTTTGGGGGCGCGAGCTATGGCTACACCTTC; CDR3: CASSFGGASYGYTF
J: TRBJ2-7; V: TRBV29-1; D: TRBD1; size: NA; DNA: TGCAGCGTGGACAGGGGTTACGAGCAGTACTTC; CDR3: CSVDRGYEQYF
J: TRBJ2-5; V: TRBV14; D: NA; size: NA; DNA: TGTGCCAGCAGCATCCGACTGAAAGAGACCCAGTACTTC; CDR3: CASSIRLKETQYF
J: TRBJ2-7; V: TRBV13; D: TRBD2; size: NA; DNA: TGTGCCAGCAGCAACCTACTAGCGGGAGGGGAGTACGAGCAGTACTTC; CDR3: CASSNLLAGGEYEQYF
J: TRBJ2-7; V: TRBV4-3; D: TRBD1; size: NA; DNA: TGCGCCAGCAGCCCGAGACAGGGGGATCTCGAGCAGTACTTC; CDR3: CASSPRQGDLEQYF
J: TRBJ2-2; V: TRBV5-5; D: NA; size: NA; DNA: TGTGCCAGCAGCTTGGATAGTCTCTACCAGAACACCGGGGAGCTGTTTTTT; CDR3: CASSLDSLYQNTGELFF
J: TRBJ2-1; V: TRBV5-4; D: NA; size: NA; DNA: TGTGCCAGCAGCCGCGGACTGAATGAGCAGTTCTTC; CDR3: CASSRGLNEQFF
J: TRBJ1-1; V: TRBV14; D: NA; size: NA; DNA: TGTGCCAGCAGCCAAACCGAGATGACTGAAGCTTTCTTT; CDR3: CASSQTEMTEAFF
J: TRBJ2-7; V: TRBV7-2; D: NA; size: few; DNA: TGTGCCAGCAGCTTAGTTTGGGCCGACGAGCAGTACTTC; CDR3: CASSLVWADEQYF
J: TRBJ2-3; V: TRBV27; D: TRBD2; size: NA; DNA: TGTGCCAGCGCCTGGACTAGCGGGAGCACAGATACGCAGTATTTT; CDR3: CASAWTSGSTDTQYF
J: TRBJ1-1; V: TRBV4-1; D: TRBD1; size: NA; DNA: TGCGCCAGCAGCCAACCGGGACAGGGTAAGGTTGAAGCTTTCTTT; CDR3: CASSQPGQGKVEAFF
J: TRBJ2-7; V: TRBV7-9; D: NA; size: once; DNA: TGTGCCAGCAGCTTAGTAGGGGGGGCCTACGAGCAGTACTTC; CDR3: CASSLVGGAYEQYF
J: TRBJ1-2; V: TRBV6-1; D: NA; size: few; DNA: TGTGCCAGCATCGGACAGTTATATGGCTACACCTTC; CDR3: CASIGQLYGYTF
J: TRBJ1-4; V: TRBV13; D: TRBD1; size: NA; DNA: TGTGCCAGCAGCGGACACACAGGGGGCGCGGGTGATAATGAAAAACTGTTTTTT; CDR3: CASSGHTGGAGDNEKLFF
J: TRBJ2-7; V: TRBV6-5; D: TRBD2; size: few; DNA: TGTGCCAGCAAGCCGGGACTAGCCCTCTACGAGCAGTACTTC; CDR3: CASKPGLALYEQYF
J: TRBJ2-5; V: TRBV7-9; D: NA; size: NA; DNA: TGTGCCAGCAGCTCCCTCACCTCGGGGGGCGACCACCCCAGGGAGACCCAGTACTTC; CDR3: CASSSLTSGGDHPRETQYF
J: TRBJ2-1; V: TRBV27; D: NA; size: few; DNA: TGTGCCAGCACGTTCGGGATTAGCTCCTACAATGAGCAGTTCTTC; CDR3: CASTFGISSYNEQFF
J: TRBJ2-3; V: TRBV19; D: NA; size: NA; DNA: TGTGCCAGTAGTTGGGCCGACTATAGCACAGATACGCAGTATTTT; CDR3: CASSWADYSTDTQYF
J: TRBJ1-2; V: TRBV7-8; D: TRBD1; size: NA; DNA: TGTGCCAGCAGCTTAGAAGGGACAGGGTTATATGGCTACACCTTC; CDR3: CASSLEGTGLYGYTF
J: TRBJ2-7; V: TRBV9; D: NA; size: NA; DNA: TGTGCCAGCAGCAATGGACAGAGCTACGAGCAGTACTTC; CDR3: CASSNGQSYEQYF
J: TRBJ2-3; V: TRBV5-6; D: TRBD2; size: NA; DNA: TGTGCCAGCAGCTTGGAGCTAGCGGGGGGGCCATATACGCAGTATTTT; CDR3: CASSLELAGGPYTQYF
J: TRBJ1-1; V: TRBV4-1; D: TRBD1; size: NA; DNA: TGCGCCAGCAGCCAAGATCCGGCAGGGGGCAGGGTGAACACTGAAGCTTTCTTT; CDR3: CASSQDPAGGRVNTEAFF
J: TRBJ2-3; V: TRBV7-3; D: TRBD2; size: NA; DNA: TGTGCCAGCAGCTTAAACGCAGCGGGAGAGGGCACAGATACGCAGTATTTT; CDR3: CASSLNAAGEGTDTQYF
J: TRBJ2-2; V: TRBV2; D: NA; size: medium-sized; DNA: TGTGCCAGCAGTGAAGCAGGGGGGAACACCGGGGAGCTGTTTTTT; CDR3: CASSEAGGNTGELFF